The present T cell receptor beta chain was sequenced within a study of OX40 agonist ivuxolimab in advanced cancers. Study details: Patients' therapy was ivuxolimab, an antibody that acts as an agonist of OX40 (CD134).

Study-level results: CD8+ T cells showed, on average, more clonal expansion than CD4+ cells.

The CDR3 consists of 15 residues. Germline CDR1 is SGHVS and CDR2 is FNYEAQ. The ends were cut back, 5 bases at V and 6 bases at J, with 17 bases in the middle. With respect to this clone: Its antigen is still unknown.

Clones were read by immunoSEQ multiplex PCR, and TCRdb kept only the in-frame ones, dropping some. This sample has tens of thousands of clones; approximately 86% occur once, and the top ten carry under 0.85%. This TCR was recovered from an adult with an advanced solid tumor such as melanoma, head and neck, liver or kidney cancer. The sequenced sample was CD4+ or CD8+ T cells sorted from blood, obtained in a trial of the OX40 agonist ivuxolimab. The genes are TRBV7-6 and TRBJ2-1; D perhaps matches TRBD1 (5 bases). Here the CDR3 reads CASSPRVLGANEQFF. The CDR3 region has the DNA TGTGCCAGCAGCCCCCGGGTTCTTGGGGCCAATGAGCAGTTCTTC.